The sample holds a few counts of the clone carrying this T cell receptor (beta chain). The length of the CDR3 is 15 residues. V was pared by 8 bases and J by 4 bases, with 10 bases of the junction left unmatched. Germline CDR1 and CDR2: MNHNY and SVGAGI (reference sequence). TCRdb processed the RT-PCR reads anew with MiXCR; each CDR3 protein has one entry. The sample has more than 600,000 distinct CDR3 sequences, 13% to 15% seen once. The source is a female donor in good health, serving as a healthy control. The chain uses TRBV6-6 and TRBJ1-2; 10 bases line up with TRBD1. Sequencing was performed on memory CD4+ T cells from blood. The CDR3 nucleotides are TGTGCCAGCGGAGATCGGGACAGGGGCGGCTATGGCTACACCTTC. The encoded protein is CASGDRDRGGYGYTF.